The rows below give T cell receptor beta chains drawn from one sample of a study of T cell responses to AZD1222 COVID-19 vaccine. TCRdb's copy holds only in-frame clones and misses some; the assay was immunoSEQ multiplex PCR. This table has some 150,000 clones, 80% to 90% appearing once. The sample was peripheral blood, taken on day 0 of MenACWY control vaccination. These receptors were collected from an adult in good health. The CDR3 runs from the conserved cysteine through the conserved F or W. The D gene is left open where the match is weak. Clone size, where shown, is once, few, many, or a class for clones that have expanded.

TRBJ2-2 TRBV7-9 NA NA 16 TGTGCCAGCAGCTTATCTTGGGGGCGCGGCACCGGGGAGCTGTTTTTT CASSLSWGRGTGELFF
TRBJ2-7 TRBV30 NA once 13 TGTGCCTGGAGGGCCGGCAGGGCGGTCGAGCAGTACTTC CAWRAGRAVEQYF
TRBJ1-5 TRBV27 NA NA 15 TGTGCCAGCAGTTTATTACCATTCGGCAATCAGCCCCAGCATTTT CASSLLPFGNQPQHF
TRBJ2-7 TRBV28 TRBD1 NA 16 TGTGCCAGCAGCTCCCGGACAGGGGCTCCTGTGGGCGAGCAGTACTTC CASSSRTGAPVGEQYF
TRBJ2-3 TRBV7-2 TRBD2 once 14 TGTGCCAGCAGCACCGGGACTAGCGGGAGTACGCAGTATTTT CASSTGTSGSTQYF
TRBJ1-2 TRBV29-1 NA NA 11 TGCAGCGTACGGGACGGGTATGGCTACACCTTC CSVRDGYGYTF
TRBJ1-2 TRBV5-6 NA NA 14 TGTGCCAGCAGCTTGGAGAGGGCTGCGTATGGCTACACCTTC CASSLERAAYGYTF
TRBJ2-5 TRBV5-6 NA few 14 TGTGCCAGCAGCTTGGAGGGCAGGCTTGAGACCCAGTACTTC CASSLEGRLETQYF
TRBJ2-3 TRBV9 NA NA 12 TGTGCCAGCAGCGTAGTGTCAGATACGCAGTATTTT CASSVVSDTQYF
TRBJ2-3 TRBV6-6 TRBD2 NA 16 TGTGCCAGCAGTTACTCGCGGCTAGCGGCACAAGGTACGCAGTATTTT CASSYSRLAAQGTQYF
TRBJ2-5 TRBV11-3 NA few 16 TGTGCCAGCAGCCCTGTAGGGGGAGGAGTTCAAGAGACCCAGTACTTC CASSPVGGGVQETQYF
TRBJ1-1 TRBV2 NA NA 15 TGTGCCAGCAGAGCCCGGCAGGGAGGGAACACTGAAGCTTTCTTT CASRARQGGNTEAFF
TRBJ1-3 TRBV5-1 TRBD1 NA 14 TGCGCCAGCAGCATGGACAGGGCTGGAAACACCATATATTTT CASSMDRAGNTIYF
TRBJ2-1 TRBV24-1 TRBD1 once 17 TGTGCCACCAGTGATTTTCGGCAGGGGGCGCGAAACAATGAGCAGTTCTTC CATSDFRQGARNNEQFF
TRBJ2-3 TRBV12-3/TRBV12-4 NA few 12 TGTGCCAGCCAGGGTTACACAGATACGCAGTATTTT CASQGYTDTQYF
TRBJ2-1 TRBV18 NA NA 13 TGTGCCAGCTCACCACTCAGGGGCTTCGAGCAGTTCTTC CASSPLRGFEQFF
TRBJ1-6 TRBV11-3 NA once 16 TGTGCCAGCAGCTTAGGTTCGGGGGCGAAAAATTCACCCCTCCACTTT CASSLGSGAKNSPLHF
TRBJ2-2 TRBV19 TRBD1 NA 15 TGTGCCAGTAGCAAACTAGGACAGGGGGCCGGGGAGCTGTTTTTT CASSKLGQGAGELFF
TRBJ2-3 TRBV19 NA NA 14 TGTGCCAGTAGTAGGGCCATTAGCACAGATACGCAGTATTTT CASSRAISTDTQYF
TRBJ2-2 TRBV28 NA NA 13 TGTGCCAGCAGTCTGCCGAGTCACCGGGAGCTGTTTTTT CASSLPSHRELFF
TRBJ2-2 TRBV24-1 NA few 14 TGTGCCACCAGTGAAGGCAGATCGGCCGGGGAGCTGTTTTTT CATSEGRSAGELFF
TRBJ2-2 TRBV5-1 TRBD2 NA 14 TGCGCCAGCAGCGCTAGCGGGACACCCGGGGAGCTGTTTTTT CASSASGTPGELFF
TRBJ1-1 TRBV7-9 TRBD1 few 15 TGTGCCAGCAGCTTAGGTACAGGGGGGAACACTGAAGCTTTCTTT CASSLGTGGNTEAFF
TRBJ1-4 TRBV29-1 NA few 12 TGCAGCGTTGGTCAGTTTAATGAAAAACTGTTTTTT CSVGQFNEKLFF
TRBJ2-1 TRBV6-5 NA few 13 TGTGCCAGCAGTTACGGAGAAACCAATGAGCAGTTCTTC CASSYGETNEQFF
TRBJ1-3 TRBV6-2/TRBV6-3 NA NA 14 TGTGCCAGCAGTTACAGAGGACAGCCAAACACCATATATTTT CASSYRGQPNTIYF
TRBJ2-7 TRBV11-2 TRBD2 once 15 TGTGCCAGCAGCGCCATACTAGCGGGTGCCTCCGAGCAGTACTTC CASSAILAGASEQYF
TRBJ1-2 TRBV5-6 TRBD1 NA 16 TGTGCCAGCAGCTTAAACCACGGACAGGGGGCTAATGGCTACACCTTC CASSLNHGQGANGYTF
TRBJ1-1 TRBV3-1/TRBV3-2 NA NA 15 TGTGCCAGCAGCCAAGAGAGGGGAAGGGGGACTGAAGCTTTCTTT CASSQERGRGTEAFF
TRBJ2-1 TRBV19 TRBD2 NA 13 TGTGCCAGTACCCAGGGAGGGTACAATGAGCAGTTCTTC CASTQGGYNEQFF
TRBJ2-1 TRBV13 NA NA 18 TGTGCCAGCAGCTTCACTCCCCCCCTAGCGTCCTCCTACAATGAGCAGTTCTTC CASSFTPPLASSYNEQFF
TRBJ2-5 TRBV7-8 TRBD1 NA 17 TGTGCCAGCAGCTTAGCGGGAGGACAGGGGGTGCAAGAGACCCAGTACTTC CASSLAGGQGVQETQYF
TRBJ1-5 TRBV28 NA once 15 TGTGCCAGCAGCCGGCACGTAGTCGGCAATCAGCCCCAGCATTTT CASSRHVVGNQPQHF
TRBJ1-2 TRBV19 NA NA 13 TGTGCCAGTGTTTTGAGAGCGGGCTATGGCTACACCTTC CASVLRAGYGYTF
TRBJ1-3 TRBV5-4 NA NA 15 TGTGCCAGCAGCCCCGCTCTTAACTCTGGAAACACCATATATTTT CASSPALNSGNTIYF
TRBJ2-2 TRBV20-1 NA NA 16 TGCAGTGCTACTGACAGACTAGTGGCAAACACCGGGGAGCTGTTTTTT CSATDRLVANTGELFF